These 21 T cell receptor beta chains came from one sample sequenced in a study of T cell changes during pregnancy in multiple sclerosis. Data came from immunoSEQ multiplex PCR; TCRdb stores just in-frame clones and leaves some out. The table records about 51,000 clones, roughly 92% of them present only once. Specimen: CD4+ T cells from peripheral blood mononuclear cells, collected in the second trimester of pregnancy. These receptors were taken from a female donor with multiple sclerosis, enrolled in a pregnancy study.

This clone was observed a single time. The DNA of the CDR3 is TGTGCCAGCAGTCTGGGACAGCTAAACTATGGCTACACCTTC. This translates into CASSLGQLNYGYTF. The J gene is TRBJ1-2, the V gene TRBV6-6; 7 nucleotides match TRBD1. The CDR3 has 14 residues. Losses at the gene ends were 5 bases for V and 2 bases for J; bases not matched to a gene: 5. Germline CDR1 and CDR2: MNHNY and SVGAGI (reference sequence).

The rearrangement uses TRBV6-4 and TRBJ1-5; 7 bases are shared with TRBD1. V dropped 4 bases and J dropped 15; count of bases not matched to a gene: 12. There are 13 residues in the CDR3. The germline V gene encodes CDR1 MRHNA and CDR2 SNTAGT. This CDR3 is CASSVKPGQYLHF. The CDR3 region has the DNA TGTGCCAGCAGTGTTAAACCGGGACAGTATCTGCATTTT.

The CDR3 DNA reads TGTGCCAGCAGCTTGGCGGCGCGGACTAATGAAAAACTGTTTTTT. Amino acids: CASSLAARTNEKLFF. V and J are TRBV5-6 and TRBJ1-4; D call uncertain. This CDR3 is built from 15 residues. Germline V gene data show CDR1 as SGHDT and CDR2 as YYEEEE. V gave up 0 bases and J gave up 2 bases, with 8 bases separating them.

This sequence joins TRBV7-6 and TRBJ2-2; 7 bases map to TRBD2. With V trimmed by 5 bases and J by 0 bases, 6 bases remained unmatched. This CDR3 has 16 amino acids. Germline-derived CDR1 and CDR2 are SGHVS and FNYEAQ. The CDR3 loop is CASSPGLTTNTGELFF. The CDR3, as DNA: TGTGCCAGCAGCCCGGGACTAACGACGAACACCGGGGAGCTGTTTTTT.

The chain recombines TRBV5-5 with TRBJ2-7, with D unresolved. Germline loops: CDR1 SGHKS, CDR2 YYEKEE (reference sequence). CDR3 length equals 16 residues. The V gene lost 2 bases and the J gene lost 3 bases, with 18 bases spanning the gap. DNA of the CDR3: TGTGCCAGCAGCTTTTTGTCGCCACAGACCTACTACGAGCAGTACTTC. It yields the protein CASSFLSPQTYYEQYF.

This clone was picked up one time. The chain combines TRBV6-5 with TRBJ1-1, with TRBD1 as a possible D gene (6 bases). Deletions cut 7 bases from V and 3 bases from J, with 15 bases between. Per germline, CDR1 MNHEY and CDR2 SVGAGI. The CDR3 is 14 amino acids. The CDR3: CASTLDRLDTEAFF. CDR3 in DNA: TGTGCCAGCACCCTCGACAGGCTGGACACTGAAGCTTTCTTT.

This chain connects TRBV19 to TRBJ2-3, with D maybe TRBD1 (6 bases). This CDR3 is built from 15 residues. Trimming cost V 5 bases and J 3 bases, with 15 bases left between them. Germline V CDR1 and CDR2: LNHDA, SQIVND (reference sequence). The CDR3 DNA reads TGTGCCAGTAGTGCCTACAGGGTTCGGACAGATACGCAGTATTTT. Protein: CASSAYRVRTDTQYF.

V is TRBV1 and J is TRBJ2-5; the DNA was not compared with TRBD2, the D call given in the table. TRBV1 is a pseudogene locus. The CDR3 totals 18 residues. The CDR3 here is CTSSPPQRGLGGQETQYF. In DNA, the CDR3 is TGCACCAGCAGCCCGCCCCAACGCGGTTTGGGGGGACAAGAGACCCAGTACTTC.

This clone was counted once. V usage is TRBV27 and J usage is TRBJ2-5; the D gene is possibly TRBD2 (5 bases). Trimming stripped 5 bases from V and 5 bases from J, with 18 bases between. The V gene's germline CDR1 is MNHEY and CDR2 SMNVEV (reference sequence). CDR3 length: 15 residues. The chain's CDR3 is CASSPYSRTGETQYF. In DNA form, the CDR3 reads TGTGCCAGCAGTCCTTACTCCCGTACGGGGGAGACCCAGTACTTC.

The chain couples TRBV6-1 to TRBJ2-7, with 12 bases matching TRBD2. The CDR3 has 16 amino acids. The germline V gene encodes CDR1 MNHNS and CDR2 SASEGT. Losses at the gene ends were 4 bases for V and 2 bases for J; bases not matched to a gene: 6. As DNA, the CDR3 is TGTGCCAGCAGTGTTAAAAGGACTAGCGGGACCTACGAGCAGTACTTC. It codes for CASSVKRTSGTYEQYF.

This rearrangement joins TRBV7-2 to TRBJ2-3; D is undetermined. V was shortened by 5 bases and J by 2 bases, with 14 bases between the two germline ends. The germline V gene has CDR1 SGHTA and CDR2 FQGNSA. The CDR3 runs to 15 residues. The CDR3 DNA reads TGTGCCAGCAGCCCAACCCGACTGAACACAGATACGCAGTATTTT. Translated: CASSPTRLNTDTQYF.

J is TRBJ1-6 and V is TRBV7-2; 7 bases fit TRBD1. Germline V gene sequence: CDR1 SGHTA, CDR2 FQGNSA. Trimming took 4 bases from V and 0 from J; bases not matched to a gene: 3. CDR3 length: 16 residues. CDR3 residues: CASSSDRTSYNSPLHF. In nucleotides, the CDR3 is TGTGCCAGCAGCTCGGACAGGACCTCCTATAATTCACCCCTCCACTTT.

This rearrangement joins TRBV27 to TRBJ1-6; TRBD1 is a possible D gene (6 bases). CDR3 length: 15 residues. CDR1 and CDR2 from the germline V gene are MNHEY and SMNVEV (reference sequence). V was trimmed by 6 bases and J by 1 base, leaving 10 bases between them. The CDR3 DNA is TGTGCCAGCAGCAGGGGAGAATCCTATAATTCACCCCTCCACTTT. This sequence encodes CASSRGESYNSPLHF.

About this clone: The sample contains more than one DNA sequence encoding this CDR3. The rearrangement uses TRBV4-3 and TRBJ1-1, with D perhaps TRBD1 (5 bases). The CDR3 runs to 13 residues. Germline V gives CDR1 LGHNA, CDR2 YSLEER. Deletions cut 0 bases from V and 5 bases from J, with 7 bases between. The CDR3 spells CASSQEGGTEAFF. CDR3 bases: TGCGCCAGCAGCCAAGAGGGGGGGACTGAAGCTTTCTTT.

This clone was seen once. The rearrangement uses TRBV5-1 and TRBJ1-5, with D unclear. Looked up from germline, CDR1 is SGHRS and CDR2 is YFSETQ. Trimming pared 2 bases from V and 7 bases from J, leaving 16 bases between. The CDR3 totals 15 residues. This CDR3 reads CASSFGGGPGQPQHF. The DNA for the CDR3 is TGCGCCAGCAGCTTTGGCGGAGGTCCGGGACAGCCCCAGCATTTT.

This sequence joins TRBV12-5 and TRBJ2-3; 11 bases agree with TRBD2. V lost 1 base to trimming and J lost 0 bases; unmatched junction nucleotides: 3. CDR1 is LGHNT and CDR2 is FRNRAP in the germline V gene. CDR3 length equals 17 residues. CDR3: CASGLGLAGISTDTQYF. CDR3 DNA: TGTGCTAGTGGTTTGGGACTAGCGGGGATAAGCACAGATACGCAGTATTTT.

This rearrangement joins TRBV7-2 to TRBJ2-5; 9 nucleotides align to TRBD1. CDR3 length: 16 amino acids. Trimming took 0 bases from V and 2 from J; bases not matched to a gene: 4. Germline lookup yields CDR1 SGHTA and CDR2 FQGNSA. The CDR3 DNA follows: TGTGCCAGCAGCTTAGCGCACGGACAGGGGCAAGAGACCCAGTACTTC. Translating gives CASSLAHGQGQETQYF.

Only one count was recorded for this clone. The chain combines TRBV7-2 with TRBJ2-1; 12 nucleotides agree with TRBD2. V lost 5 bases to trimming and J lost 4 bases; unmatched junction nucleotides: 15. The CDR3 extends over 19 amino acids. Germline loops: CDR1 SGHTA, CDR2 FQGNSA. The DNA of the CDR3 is TGTGCCAGCAGCAGACCTATTGCGTCTAGCGGGGGGGCATACAATGAGCAGTTCTTC. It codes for CASSRPIASSGGAYNEQFF.

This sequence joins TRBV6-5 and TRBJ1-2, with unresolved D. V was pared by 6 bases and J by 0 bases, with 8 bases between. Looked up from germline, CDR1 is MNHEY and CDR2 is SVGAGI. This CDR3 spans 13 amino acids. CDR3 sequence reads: CASSPTSNYGYTF. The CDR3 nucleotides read TGTGCCAGCAGCCCGACATCTAACTATGGCTACACCTTC.

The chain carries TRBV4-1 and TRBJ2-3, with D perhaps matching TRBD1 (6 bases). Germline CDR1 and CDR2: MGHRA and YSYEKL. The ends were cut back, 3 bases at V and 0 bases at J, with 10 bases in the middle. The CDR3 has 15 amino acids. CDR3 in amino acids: CASSHSRGSTDTQYF. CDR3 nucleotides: TGCGCCAGCAGCCACTCGAGGGGGAGCACAGATACGCAGTATTTT.

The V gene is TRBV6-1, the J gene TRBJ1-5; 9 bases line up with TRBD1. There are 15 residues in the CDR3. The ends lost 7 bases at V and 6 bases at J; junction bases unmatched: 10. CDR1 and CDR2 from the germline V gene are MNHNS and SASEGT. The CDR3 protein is CASTPQGAGSQPQHF. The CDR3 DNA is TGTGCCAGCACCCCACAGGGGGCAGGCAGTCAGCCCCAGCATTTT.